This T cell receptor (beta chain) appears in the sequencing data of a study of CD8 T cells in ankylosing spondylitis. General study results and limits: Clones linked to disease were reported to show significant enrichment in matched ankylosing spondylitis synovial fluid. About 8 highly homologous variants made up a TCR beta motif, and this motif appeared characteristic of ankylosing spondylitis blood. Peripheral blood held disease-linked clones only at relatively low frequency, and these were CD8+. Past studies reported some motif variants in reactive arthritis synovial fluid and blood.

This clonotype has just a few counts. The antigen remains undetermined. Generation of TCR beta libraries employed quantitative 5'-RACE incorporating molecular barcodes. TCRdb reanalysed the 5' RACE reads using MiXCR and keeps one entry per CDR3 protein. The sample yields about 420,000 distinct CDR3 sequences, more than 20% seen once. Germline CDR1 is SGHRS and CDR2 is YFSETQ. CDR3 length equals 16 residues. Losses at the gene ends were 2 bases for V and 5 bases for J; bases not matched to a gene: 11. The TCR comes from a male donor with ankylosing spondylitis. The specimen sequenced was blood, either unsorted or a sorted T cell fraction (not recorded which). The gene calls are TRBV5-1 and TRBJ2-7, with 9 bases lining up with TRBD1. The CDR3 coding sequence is TGCGCCAGCAGCTTAACAGGGGGCAGTATCGGTAACGAGCAGTACTTC. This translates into CASSLTGGSIGNEQYF.